This TCR beta chain was recovered during a study of T cell responses to AZD1222 COVID-19 vaccine. Study conclusions and caveats: Females made up more of the donors, who were largely white British, and clonal diversity may have come out too low.

In the case of this clone: The antigen is undetermined.

Assay used: immunoSEQ multiplex PCR; TCRdb lists only in-frame clones, some missing. Of 150,000 to 200,000 clones listed, roughly 90% are singletons. Germline V CDR1 and CDR2: SGHRS, YFSETQ. The CDR3 extends over 16 amino acids. The V and J ends lost 4 bases and 2 bases respectively, with 17 bases between them. The clonotype was recovered from an adult in good health. The sequencing here drew on peripheral blood, taken on day 0 of AZD1222 vaccination. The rearrangement joins TRBV5-1 to TRBJ2-3; D is uncertain. The CDR3 spells CASSKNPGPPTDTQYF. DNA for the CDR3: TGCGCCAGCAGCAAGAACCCCGGGCCCCCCACAGATACGCAGTATTTT. Filled out from reference TRBV5-1 and TRBJ2-3, the complete variable domain reads KAGVTQTPRYLIKTRGQQVTLSCSPISGHRSVSWYQQTPGQGLQFLFEYFSETQRNKGNFPGRFSGRQFSNSRSEMNVSTLELGDSALYLCASSKNPGPPTDTQYFGPGTRLTVL.